This T cell receptor beta chain was captured by sequencing in a study of blood T cell repertoires in COVID-19. Ages ranged from roughly 18 to 100 years, with residence in about 23 US areas. Participants reported their clinical history, and cohort assignment relied on those reports. All recovered Cohort 3 donors got two negative PCRs, got clearance, or saw symptom resolution. V lost 6 bases to trimming and J lost 8 bases; unmatched junction nucleotides: 4. Looked up from germline, CDR1 is SNHLY and CDR2 is FYNNEI. CDR3 length: 12 residues. The protocol was immunoSEQ multiplex PCR, while the TCRdb copy is restricted to in-frame clones and leaves out a portion. The repertoire includes under 200,000 clones, about 81% of them detected once, and more than 5.5% sits in the top ten.

The rearrangement links TRBV2 to TRBJ1-1, with 9 bases matching TRBD1. Sequencing used PBMCs or T cells enriched from blood (not recorded which). This receptor was obtained from a man between 45 and 60 years old who had recovered from COVID-19. This chain's CDR3 is CASSTGTGEAFF. CDR3 DNA sequence: TGTGCCAGCAGCACCGGGACAGGGGAAGCTTTCTTT.